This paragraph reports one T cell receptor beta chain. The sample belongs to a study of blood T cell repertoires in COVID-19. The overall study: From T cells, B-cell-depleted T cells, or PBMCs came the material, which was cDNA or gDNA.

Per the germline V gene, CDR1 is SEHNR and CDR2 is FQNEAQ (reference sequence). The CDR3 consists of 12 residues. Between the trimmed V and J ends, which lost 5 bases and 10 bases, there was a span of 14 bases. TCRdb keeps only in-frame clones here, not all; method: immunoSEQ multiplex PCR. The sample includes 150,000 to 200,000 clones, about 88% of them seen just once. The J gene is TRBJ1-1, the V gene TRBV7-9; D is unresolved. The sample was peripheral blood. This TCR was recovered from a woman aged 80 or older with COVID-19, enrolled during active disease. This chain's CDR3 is CASSLGSTGAFF. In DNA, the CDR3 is TGTGCCAGCAGCCTTGGATCCACGGGAGCTTTCTTT.